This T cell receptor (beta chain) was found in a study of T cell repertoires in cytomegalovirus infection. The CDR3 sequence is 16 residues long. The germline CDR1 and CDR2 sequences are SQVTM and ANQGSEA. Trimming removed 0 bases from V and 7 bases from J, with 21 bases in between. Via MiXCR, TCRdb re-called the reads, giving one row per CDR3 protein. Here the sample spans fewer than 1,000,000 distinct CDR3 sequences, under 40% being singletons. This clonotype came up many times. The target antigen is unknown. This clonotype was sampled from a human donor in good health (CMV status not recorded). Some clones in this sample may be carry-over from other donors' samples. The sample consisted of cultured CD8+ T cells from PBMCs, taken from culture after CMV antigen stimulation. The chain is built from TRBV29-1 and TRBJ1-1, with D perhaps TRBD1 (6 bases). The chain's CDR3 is CSVEDRGGAIWVEAFF. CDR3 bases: TGCAGCGTTGAAGATAGGGGGGGCGCGATCTGGGTTGAAGCTTTCTTT.